These 2 T cell receptor beta chains were all obtained from the same sample, sequenced in a study of CD8 T cells in ankylosing spondylitis. Whole-study results and caveats: Characteristic, it appeared, of ankylosing spondylitis blood was a TCR beta motif of roughly eight highly homologous variants.

These TCRs' antigens remain unknown. MiXCR was run by TCRdb on the 5' RACE reads, yielding one entry per CDR3 protein. The sample lists around 770,000 distinct CDR3 sequences; 12% were seen once. Sequenced sample: blood, either unsorted or a sorted T cell fraction (not recorded which). These receptors came from a male donor with ankylosing spondylitis.

The V call is TRBV4-2, the J call TRBJ1-6, with D perhaps TRBD1 (6 bases). Trimming took 2 bases from V and 8 from J, leaving 13 bases between them. The CDR3 extends over 15 amino acids. Germline V gene sequence: CDR1 LGHNA, CDR2 YNFKEQ. CDR3 in amino acids: CASSQQGIGDSPLHF. The CDR3 DNA reads TGTGCCAGCAGCCAACAGGGGATAGGGGATTCACCCCTCCACTTT.

This chain connects TRBV5-1 to TRBJ1-4; D is perhaps TRBD1 (5 bases). The V end was cut by 2 bases, the J end by 7 bases, with 12 bases between. The CDR3 runs to 14 residues. Germline-derived CDR1 and CDR2 are SGHRS and YFSETQ. The CDR3 bases are TGCGCCAGCAGCTTCGGGATCGGGGGTGAAAAACTGTTTTTT. Translated, it gives CASSFGIGGEKLFF.